Listed below are T cell receptor beta chains from one sample, sequenced in a study of beta chain features in type 1 diabetes. The method was immunoSEQ multiplex PCR; TCRdb's version includes in-frame clones alone and lacks a portion of them. The sample has about 190,000 clones, almost 8% seen once. Source material: central memory CD4+ T cells from blood. The origin of the receptors is a man aged 18 to 35 with type 1 diabetes. The CDR3 runs from the conserved cysteine through the conserved F or W. A D gene is named only where the DNA matches it firmly. Size tells how often a clone was seen (once, few, many) or the class of an expanded clone, and some rows leave it out.

clone_size	d_call	v_call	j_call	cdr3_nt	cdr3_aa
.	TRBD1	TRBV23-1	TRBJ2-7	TGCGCCAGCACCGACAGGGCTACACCCTACGAGCAGTACTTC	CASTDRATPYEQYF
.	TRBD2	TRBV7-2	TRBJ2-7	TGTGCCAGCAGCTTACTGCTAGCGGGAGACCGCGAGCAGTACTTC	CASSLLLAGDREQYF
many	TRBD2	TRBV7-2	TRBJ2-3	TGTGCCAGCAGCTTATCCCTAGCGGGGTCTGATACGCAGTATTTT	CASSLSLAGSDTQYF
.	TRBD1	TRBV27	TRBJ1-2	TGTGCCAGCAGTTTACTTGGAGGGGGCACTAACTATGGCTACACCTTC	CASSLLGGGTNYGYTF
many	TRBD2	TRBV11-2	TRBJ2-1	TGTGCCAGCAGCTCCCAGGGCGGGAGGACCTACAATGAGCAGTTCTTC	CASSSQGGRTYNEQFF
.	.	TRBV7-2	TRBJ2-5	TGTGCCAGCAGCTCAGCCGGGAACCCCCAAGAGACCCAGTACTTC	CASSSAGNPQETQYF
.	.	TRBV6-1	TRBJ2-5	TGTGCCAGCATCCGAGGCGGGGAGGCGCAAGAGACCCAGTACTTC	CASIRGGEAQETQYF
.	TRBD1	TRBV19	TRBJ1-1	TGTGCCAGTAGTTTCTTGACAGGGTTGGGCACTGAAGCTTTCTTT	CASSFLTGLGTEAFF
many	.	TRBV11-2	TRBJ1-1	TGTGCCAGCAGCTTAGATCGCAGGGAAACTGAAGCTTTCTTT	CASSLDRRETEAFF
.	.	TRBV27	TRBJ2-6	TGTGCCAGCAGGCGGGCATCTGCATCTGGGGCCAACGTCCTGACTTTC	CASRRASASGANVLTF
many	.	TRBV6-5	TRBJ2-1	TGTGCCAGCAGAACACCCGGGACTCACAATGAGCAGTTCTTC	CASRTPGTHNEQFF
.	TRBD1	TRBV19	TRBJ2-7	TGTGCCAGTAGTTCCTCGGACAGGGGGTTCTTCTACGAGCAGTACTTC	CASSSSDRGFFYEQYF
few	TRBD2	TRBV9	TRBJ2-1	TGTGCCAGCAGCCCCCGCGGGACTAGCGGCAATGAGCAGTTCTTC	CASSPRGTSGNEQFF
.	.	TRBV7-9	TRBJ1-1	TGTGCCAGCAGCTTAGCAGAGATGAACACTGAAGCTTTCTTT	CASSLAEMNTEAFF
.	.	TRBV5-1	TRBJ2-2	TGCGCCAGCAGCTTATTCACGAACACCGGGGAGCTGTTTTTT	CASSLFTNTGELFF
few	.	TRBV27	TRBJ1-6	TGTGCCAGCAGATTAAAACCTACAGGGACCACACCCCTCCACTTT	CASRLKPTGTTPLHF
few	TRBD1	TRBV19	TRBJ1-2	TGTGCCAGTAGTATGGGGACAGACTCTTACTATGGCTACACCTTC	CASSMGTDSYYGYTF
.	TRBD1	TRBV7-9	TRBJ2-3	TGTGCCAGCAACACAGGGGCCTCTAGCACAGATACGCAGTATTTT	CASNTGASSTDTQYF
many	.	TRBV11-2	TRBJ2-1	TGTGCCAGCAGCGGAGGGTACTCTCTCAATGAGCAGTTCTTC	CASSGGYSLNEQFF
few	TRBD1	TRBV12-5	TRBJ2-3	TGTGCTAGTGGTTTGGATGGCAGGGGGACAGATACGCAGTATTTT	CASGLDGRGTDTQYF
many	TRBD2	TRBV28	TRBJ2-5	TGTGCCAGCAATCTAGCGGGAGGGCTTGTAGTTGAGACCCAGTACTTC	CASNLAGGLVVETQYF
few	TRBD1	TRBV5-1	TRBJ2-1	TGCGCCAGCAGCCCACAGGGGTATGAAGGTGAGCAGTTCTTC	CASSPQGYEGEQFF
.	TRBD1	TRBV29-1	TRBJ2-1	TGCAGCGTCCGACAGGGGGGAGATTCGAACAATGAGCAGTTCTTC	CSVRQGGDSNNEQFF
many	.	TRBV29-1	TRBJ2-1	TGCAGCGCTCTGTACAATGAGCAGTTCTTC	CSALYNEQFF